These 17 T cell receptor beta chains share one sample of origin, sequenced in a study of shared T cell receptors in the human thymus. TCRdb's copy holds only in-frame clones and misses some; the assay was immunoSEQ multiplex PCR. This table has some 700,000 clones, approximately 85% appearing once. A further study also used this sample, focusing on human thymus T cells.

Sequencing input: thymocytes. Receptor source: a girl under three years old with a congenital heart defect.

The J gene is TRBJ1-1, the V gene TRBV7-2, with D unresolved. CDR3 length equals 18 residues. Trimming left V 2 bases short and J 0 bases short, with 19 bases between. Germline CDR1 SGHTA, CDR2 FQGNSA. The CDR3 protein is CASSLMGRLMKMNTEAFF. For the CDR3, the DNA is TGTGCCAGCAGCTTAATGGGCAGGTTGATGAAGATGAACACTGAAGCTTTCTTT.

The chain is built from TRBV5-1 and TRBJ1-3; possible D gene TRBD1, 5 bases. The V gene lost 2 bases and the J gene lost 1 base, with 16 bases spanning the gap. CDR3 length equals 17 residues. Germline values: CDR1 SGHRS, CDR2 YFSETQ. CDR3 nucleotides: TGCGCCAGCAGCTTCGGAGGGCAGGGTGGTTCTGGAAACACCATATATTTT. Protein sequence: CASSFGGQGGSGNTIYF. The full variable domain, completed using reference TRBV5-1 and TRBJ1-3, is KAGVTQTPRYLIKTRGQQVTLSCSPISGHRSVSWYQQTPGQGLQFLFEYFSETQRNKGNFPGRFSGRQFSNSRSEMNVSTLELGDSALYLCASSFGGQGGSGNTIYFGEGSWLTVV.

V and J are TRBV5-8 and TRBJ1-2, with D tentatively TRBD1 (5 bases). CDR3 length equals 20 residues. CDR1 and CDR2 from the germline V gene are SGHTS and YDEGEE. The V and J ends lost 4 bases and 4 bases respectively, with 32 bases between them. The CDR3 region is CASSLRQGRPVGLPSYGYTF. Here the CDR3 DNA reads TGTGCCAGCAGCCTGAGGCAGGGCCGCCCGGTAGGCCTTCCGTCCTATGGCTACACCTTC.

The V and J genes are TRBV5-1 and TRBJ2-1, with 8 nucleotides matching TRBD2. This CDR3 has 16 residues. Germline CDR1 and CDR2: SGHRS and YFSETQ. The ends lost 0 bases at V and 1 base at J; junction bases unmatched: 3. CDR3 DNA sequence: TGCGCCAGCAGCTTGGGGAGCGGGGGATCCTACAATGAGCAGTTCTTC. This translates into CASSLGSGGSYNEQFF.

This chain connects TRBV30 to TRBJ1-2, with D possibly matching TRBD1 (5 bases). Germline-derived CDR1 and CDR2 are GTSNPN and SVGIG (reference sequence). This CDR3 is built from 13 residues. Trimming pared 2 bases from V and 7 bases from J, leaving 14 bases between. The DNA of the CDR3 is TGTGCCTGGAGTCGTGGAGGGGCAGTTGGCTACACCTTC. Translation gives CAWSRGGAVGYTF.

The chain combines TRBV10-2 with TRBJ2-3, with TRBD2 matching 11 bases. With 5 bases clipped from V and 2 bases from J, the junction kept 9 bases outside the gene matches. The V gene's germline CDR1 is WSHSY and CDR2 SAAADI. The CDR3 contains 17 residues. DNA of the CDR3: TGCGCCAGCAGTCTTCCCCTAGCGGGGGGACACACAGATACGCAGTATTTT. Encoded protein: CASSLPLAGGHTDTQYF.

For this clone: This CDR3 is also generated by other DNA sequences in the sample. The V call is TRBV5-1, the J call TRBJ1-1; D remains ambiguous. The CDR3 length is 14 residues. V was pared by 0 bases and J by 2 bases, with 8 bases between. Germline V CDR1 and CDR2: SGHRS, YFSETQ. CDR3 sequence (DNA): TGCGCCAGCAGCTTGGCCGCGGCAAACACTGAAGCTTTCTTT. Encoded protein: CASSLAAANTEAFF.

The CDR3 sequence: CASSPPPTVLLSEQYF. The CDR3 coding sequence is TGTGCCAGCAGCCCCCCTCCGACAGTTCTTCTTAGCGAGCAGTACTTC. This rearrangement joins TRBV11-2 to TRBJ2-7, with D possibly TRBD1 on 5 matching bases. The germline CDR1 and CDR2 sequences are SGHAT and FQNNGV. Trimming stripped 5 bases from V and 6 bases from J, with 23 bases between. The CDR3 length is 16 residues.

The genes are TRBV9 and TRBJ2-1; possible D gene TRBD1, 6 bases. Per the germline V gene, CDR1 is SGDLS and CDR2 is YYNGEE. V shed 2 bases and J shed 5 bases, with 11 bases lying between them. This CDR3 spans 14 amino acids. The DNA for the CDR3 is TGTGCCAGCAGCGTTCGGGACACCAACAATGAGCAGTTCTTC. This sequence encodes CASSVRDTNNEQFF. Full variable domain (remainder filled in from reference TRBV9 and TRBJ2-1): DSGVTQTPKHLITATGQRVTLRCSPRSGDLSVYWYQQSLDQGLQFLIQYYNGEERAKGNILERFSAQQFPDLHSELNLSSLELGDSALYFCASSVRDTNNEQFFGPGTRLTVL.

The DNA for the CDR3 is TGTGCCAGCAACCGGAGGCAGCCCCAGGGGGAGACCCAGTACTTC. Translated: CASNRRQPQGETQYF. The V call is TRBV2, the J call TRBJ2-5; perhaps TRBD1 as D (6 bases). The CDR3 consists of 15 residues. Germline V gene sequence: CDR1 SNHLY, CDR2 FYNNEI. Between the trimmed V and J ends, which lost 7 bases and 5 bases, there was a span of 20 bases. Drawing the rest from reference TRBV2 and TRBJ2-5, the complete variable domain is EPEVTQTPSHQVTQMGQEVILRCVPISNHLYFYWYRQILGQKVEFLVSFYNNEISEKSEIFDDQFSVERPDGSNFTLKIRSTKLEDSAMYFCASNRRQPQGETQYFGPGTRLLVL.

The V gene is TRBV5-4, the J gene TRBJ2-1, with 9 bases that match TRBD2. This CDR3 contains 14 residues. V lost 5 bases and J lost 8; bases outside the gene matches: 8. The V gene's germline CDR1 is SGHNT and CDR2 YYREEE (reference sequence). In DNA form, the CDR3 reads TGTGCCAGCAGTATTGCGGGGGGGAGGTATGAGCAGTTCTTC. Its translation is CASSIAGGRYEQFF.

The CDR3 region is CATSRGASSPEWAETQYF. In DNA form, the CDR3 reads TGTGCCACCAGCCGGGGGGCTAGTTCACCGGAGTGGGCGGAGACCCAGTACTTC. This chain links TRBV15 with TRBJ2-5; D may be TRBD2 (7 bases). The CDR3 totals 18 residues. Germline V gene lookup returns CDR1 LNHNV and CDR2 YYDKDF (reference sequence). Trimming cost V 5 bases and J 5 bases, with 27 bases left between them.

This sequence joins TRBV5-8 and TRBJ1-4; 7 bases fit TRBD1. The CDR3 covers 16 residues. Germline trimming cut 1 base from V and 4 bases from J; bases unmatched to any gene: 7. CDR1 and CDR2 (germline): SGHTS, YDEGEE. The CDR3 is CASSLYGTAYNEKLFF. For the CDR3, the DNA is TGTGCCAGCAGCTTGTACGGGACAGCGTATAATGAAAAACTGTTTTTT.

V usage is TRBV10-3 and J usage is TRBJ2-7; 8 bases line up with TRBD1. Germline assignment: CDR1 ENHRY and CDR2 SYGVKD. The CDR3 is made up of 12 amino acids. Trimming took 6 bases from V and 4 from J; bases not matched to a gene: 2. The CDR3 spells CAIRTGGYEQYF. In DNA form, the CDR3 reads TGTGCCATCAGAACAGGGGGTTACGAGCAGTACTTC.

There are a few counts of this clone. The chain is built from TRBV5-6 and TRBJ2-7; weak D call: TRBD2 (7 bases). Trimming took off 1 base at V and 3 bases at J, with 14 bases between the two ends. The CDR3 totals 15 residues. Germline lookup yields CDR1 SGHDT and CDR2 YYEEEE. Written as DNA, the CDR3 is TGTGCCAGCAGCTTGCGGGGGGCCAGAAGCTACGAGCAGTACTTC. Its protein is CASSLRGARSYEQYF.

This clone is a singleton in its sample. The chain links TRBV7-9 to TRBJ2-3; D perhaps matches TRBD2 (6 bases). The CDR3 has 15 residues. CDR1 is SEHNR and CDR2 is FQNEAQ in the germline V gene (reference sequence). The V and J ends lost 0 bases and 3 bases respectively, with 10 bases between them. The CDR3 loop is CASSLAAGTTDTQYF. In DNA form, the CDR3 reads TGTGCCAGCAGCTTAGCCGCGGGGACTACAGATACGCAGTATTTT.

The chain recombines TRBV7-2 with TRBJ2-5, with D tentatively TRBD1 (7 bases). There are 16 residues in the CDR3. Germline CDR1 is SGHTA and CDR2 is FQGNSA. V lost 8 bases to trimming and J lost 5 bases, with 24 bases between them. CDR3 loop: CASERVAGGCYETQYF. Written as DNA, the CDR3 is TGTGCCAGCGAACGGGTGGCAGGGGGGTGTTACGAGACCCAGTACTTC.